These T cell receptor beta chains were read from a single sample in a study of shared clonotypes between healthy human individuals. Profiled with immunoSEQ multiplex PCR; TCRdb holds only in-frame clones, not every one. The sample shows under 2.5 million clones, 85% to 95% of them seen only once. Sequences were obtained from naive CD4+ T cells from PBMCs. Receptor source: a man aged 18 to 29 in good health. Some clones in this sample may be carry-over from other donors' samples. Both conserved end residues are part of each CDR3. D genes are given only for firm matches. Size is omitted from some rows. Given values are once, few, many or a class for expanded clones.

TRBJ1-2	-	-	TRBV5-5	TGTGCCAGCAGTCCCGGGAGCAACTATGGCTACACCTTC	CASSPGSNYGYTF
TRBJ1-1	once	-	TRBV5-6	TGTGCCAGCAGGCGAAGGCAGGGGAGCACTGAAGCTTTCTTT	CASRRRQGSTEAFF
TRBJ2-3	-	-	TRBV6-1	TGTGCCAGCACCCGGGACGGCACAGATACGCAGTATTTT	CASTRDGTDTQYF
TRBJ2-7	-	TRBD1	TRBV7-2	TGTGCCAGCAGCTTAGATTTGGCAGGGGGAGCCTACGAGCAGTACTTC	CASSLDLAGGAYEQYF
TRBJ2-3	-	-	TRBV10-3	TGTGCCATCAGTAGTGTAGATACGCAGTATTTT	CAISSVDTQYF
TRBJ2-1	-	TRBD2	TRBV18	TGTGCCAGCTCACAGACTAGCGGAGAATGGGATGAGCAGTTCTTC	CASSQTSGEWDEQFF
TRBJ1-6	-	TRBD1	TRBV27	TGTGCCAGCAGTTTAGGGACAGCTTATAATTCACCCCTCCACTTT	CASSLGTAYNSPLHF
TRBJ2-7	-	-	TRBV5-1	TGCGCCAGCAGCTCCGGGGGAGGACCCTACGAGCAGTACTTC	CASSSGGGPYEQYF
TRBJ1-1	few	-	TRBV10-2	TGCGCCAGCAGTGAGCGTGGGCAGGGGCTAGCTTTCTTT	CASSERGQGLAFF
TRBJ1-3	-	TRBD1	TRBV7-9	TGTGCCAGCAGCACCACAGGGGCGCGTGACACCATATATTTT	CASSTTGARDTIYF
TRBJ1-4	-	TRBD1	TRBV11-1	TGTGCCAGCAGCTCTCGACAGGGGGCGCCTGAAAAACTGTTTTTT	CASSSRQGAPEKLFF
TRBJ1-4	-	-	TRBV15	TGTGCCACCAGCAGAGGGACCCCAGGCGAAAAACTGTTTTTT	CATSRGTPGEKLFF
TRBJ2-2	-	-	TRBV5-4	TGTGCCAGCAGCTTGGCCGGGTCGGCGAACACCGGGGAGCTGTTTTTT	CASSLAGSANTGELFF
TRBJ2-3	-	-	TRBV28	TGTGCCAGCAGTCGGACGGCGTCGGGAGATACGCAGTATTTT	CASSRTASGDTQYF
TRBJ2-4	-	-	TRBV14	TGTGCCAGCAGCCAAGACAATCTGCGCATTCAGTACTTC	CASSQDNLRIQYF
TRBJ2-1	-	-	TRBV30	TGTGCCAGCTCGGGGCTACGGGGTTGGGATGAGCAGTTCTTC	CASSGLRGWDEQFF
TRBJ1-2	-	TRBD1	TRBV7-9	TGTGCCAGCAGCTTTCCCAGGCAGGGGGACTATGGCTACACCTTC	CASSFPRQGDYGYTF